This entry lists 30 T cell receptor beta chains sequenced from one sample in a study of blood T cell repertoires in COVID-19. Sequenced by immunoSEQ multiplex PCR; TCRdb stores in-frame clones only, minus some. The sample yields approximately 300,000 clones, 80% to 95% seen once. Sequencing input: peripheral blood. Every receptor here comes from a woman younger than 45 with COVID-19, enrolled during active disease.

The chain joins TRBV6-6 to TRBJ1-5, with D possibly being TRBD1 (6 bases). V was trimmed by 7 bases and J by 5 bases, leaving 15 bases between them. From germline, CDR1 is MNHNY and CDR2 SVGAGI (reference sequence). The CDR3 has 14 amino acids. In DNA form, the CDR3 reads TGTGCCAGCACCTACCGACAGGAGGATCAGCCCCAGCATTTT. Its translation: CASTYRQEDQPQHF.

The gene calls are TRBV7-3 and TRBJ2-3; 7 bases map to TRBD2. The germline V gene has CDR1 SGHTA and CDR2 FQGTGA. This CDR3 has 16 amino acids. The V gene end was trimmed by 1 base and the J gene end by 4 bases; junction bases not matched to a gene: 8. CDR3 residues: CASSLRGRGSPDTQYF. The CDR3 DNA follows: TGTGCCAGCAGCTTAAGGGGGAGGGGCAGTCCAGATACGCAGTATTTT.

This sequence joins TRBV9 and TRBJ2-1; the D is unclear. V lost 4 bases and J lost 2, with 16 bases in between. In germline, CDR1 is SGDLS, CDR2 YYNGEE. The CDR3 covers 16 residues. CDR3 region: CASSPQTPHPYNEQFF. The CDR3 DNA reads TGTGCCAGCAGCCCACAGACACCTCACCCCTACAATGAGCAGTTCTTC. Full variable domain (rest looked up from reference TRBV9 and TRBJ2-1): DSGVTQTPKHLITATGQRVTLRCSPRSGDLSVYWYQQSLDQGLQFLIQYYNGEERAKGNILERFSAQQFPDLHSELNLSSLELGDSALYFCASSPQTPHPYNEQFFGPGTRLTVL.

The chain has TRBV6-5 and TRBJ1-2; 7 bases match TRBD1. The J segment lost 2 bases and the V segment lost 8 bases, leaving 8 bases of the junction unmatched. Germline loops: CDR1 MNHEY, CDR2 SVGAGI. This CDR3 contains 14 residues. The CDR3 loop reads CASFRTGPNYGYTF. The DNA for the CDR3 is TGTGCCAGCTTCAGGACAGGCCCGAACTATGGCTACACCTTC.

The chain joins TRBV28 to TRBJ2-2; tentatively, D is TRBD2 (5 bases). CDR1 and CDR2 from the germline V gene are MDHEN and SYDVKM. Trimming removed 4 bases from V and 4 bases from J, with 13 bases in between. The CDR3 extends over 15 amino acids. The CDR3 DNA reads as TGTGCCAGCAGTTCAATGGGAGTAGGCACCGGGGAGCTGTTTTTT. Translated, it gives CASSSMGVGTGELFF.

The chain recombines TRBV27 with TRBJ2-3, with 12 bases aligning to TRBD2. CDR1 is MNHEY and CDR2 is SMNVEV in the germline V gene (reference sequence). The CDR3 has 16 residues. V shed 8 bases, J shed 0 bases, and the junction held 6 bases outside the gene matches. CDR3 DNA sequence: TGTGCCAGCTTCCTAGCGGGAGGGCCTAGCACAGATACGCAGTATTTT. Encoded protein: CASFLAGGPSTDTQYF.

V gene TRBV12-5 combines with J gene TRBJ2-1; the match to TRBD2 covers 9 bases. Per germline, CDR1 LGHNT and CDR2 FRNRAP. This CDR3 comprises 17 residues. Trimming took 6 bases from V and 8 from J; bases not matched to a gene: 17. For the CDR3, the DNA is TGTGCTAGTGGCCCGACTGGCGGGAGGGCGAACGCGGATGAGCAGTTCTTC. Protein: CASGPTGGRANADEQFF.

The chain links TRBV7-2 to TRBJ2-7; D might be TRBD1 (6 bases). CDR1 is SGHTA, CDR2 FQGNSA, per germline. V was pared by 5 bases and J by 6 bases, with 14 bases between. The CDR3 totals 13 residues. The CDR3 spells CASSPQGNGEQYF. CDR3 in DNA: TGTGCCAGCAGCCCCCAGGGGAACGGCGAGCAGTACTTC. The full variable domain, its missing parts supplied by reference TRBV7-2 and TRBJ2-7, is GAGVSQSPSNKVTEKGKDVELRCDPISGHTALYWYRQSLGQGLEFLIYFQGNSAPDKSGLPSDRFSAERTGGSVSTLTIQRTQQEDSAVYLCASSPQGNGEQYFGPGTRLTVT.

The chain is built from TRBV28 and TRBJ1-1; D perhaps matches TRBD1 (5 bases). CDR3 length: 14 residues. Trimming pared 6 bases from V and 3 bases from J, leaving 14 bases between. Germline V gives CDR1 MDHEN, CDR2 SYDVKM. CDR3 in amino acids: CASRFATTDTEAFF. The CDR3 region has the DNA TGTGCCAGCAGGTTCGCGACGACAGACACTGAAGCTTTCTTT.

This clone was counted once. The rearrangement links TRBV19 to TRBJ1-1; no clear D gene. Germline V gives CDR1 LNHDA, CDR2 SQIVND (reference sequence). There are 15 residues in the CDR3. Between the trimmed V and J ends, which lost 1 base and 0 bases, there was a span of 9 bases. The CDR3 nucleotides are TGTGCCAGTAGTATAGGCAGGAGGGTGAACACTGAAGCTTTCTTT. Its translation is CASSIGRRVNTEAFF.

The chain is built from TRBV5-6 and TRBJ1-1; D not certain. The CDR3 is made up of 15 amino acids. Germline CDR1 reads SGHDT; CDR2 reads YYEEEE. The V and J ends lost 1 base and 6 bases respectively, with 16 bases between them. The DNA of the CDR3 is TGTGCCAGCAGCTTGCCGAGGTATTCGCGCGCTGAAGCTTTCTTT. Protein: CASSLPRYSRAEAFF.

The chain links TRBV4-3 to TRBJ1-6; possibly TRBD1 for D (5 bases). The length of the CDR3 is 15 residues. V was clipped by 0 bases and J by 10 bases, with 13 bases between them. CDR1 and CDR2 from the germline V gene are LGHNA and YSLEER. CDR3 sequence (DNA): TGCGCCAGCAGCCAAGATCAGGGCCTGTTCTCACCCCTCCACTTT. Encoded protein: CASSQDQGLFSPLHF.

This chain uses TRBV25-1 with TRBJ2-1; 13 nucleotides align to TRBD2. From germline, CDR1 is MGHDK and CDR2 SYGVNS. This CDR3 comprises 16 residues. The V gene end was trimmed by 4 bases and the J gene end by 7 bases; junction bases not matched to a gene: 7. This chain's CDR3 is CASSVGGTSGMNEQFF. In DNA, the CDR3 is TGTGCCAGCAGTGTAGGAGGGACTAGCGGGATGAATGAGCAGTTCTTC.

This clone has only one observation. Other DNA sequences within the sample encode an identical CDR3. The chain joins TRBV11-2 to TRBJ2-1; D gene unclear. Trimming pared 4 bases from V and 7 bases from J, leaving 8 bases between. The V gene's germline CDR1 is SGHAT and CDR2 FQNNGV. The CDR3 sequence is 12 residues long. CDR3 DNA sequence: TGTGCCAGCAGCTCCTTGAGGAATGAGCAGTTCTTC. As protein: CASSSLRNEQFF.

This chain uses TRBV25-1 with TRBJ2-1, with 7 bases identical to TRBD2. The V segment lost 4 bases and the J segment 0 bases; nucleotides outside the gene matches: 9. Per the germline V gene, CDR1 is MGHDK and CDR2 is SYGVNS. The CDR3 has 17 residues. The CDR3 is CASSVAASGTSYNEQFF. CDR3 DNA sequence: TGTGCCAGCAGTGTAGCGGCTAGCGGTACCTCCTACAATGAGCAGTTCTTC. The complete variable domain, with remaining parts taken from reference TRBV25-1 and TRBJ2-1, reads EADIYQTPRYLVIGTGKKITLECSQTMGHDKMYWYQQDPGMELHLIHYSYGVNSTEKGDLSSESTVSRIRTEHFPLTLESARPSHTSQYLCASSVAASGTSYNEQFFGPGTRLTVL.

The rearrangement uses TRBV24-1 and TRBJ2-1, with D unclear. CDR1 and CDR2 (germline): KGHDR, SFDVKD. The CDR3 contains 12 residues. V was cut by 4 bases and J by 5 bases, with 5 bases left in between. DNA for the CDR3: TGTGCCACCAGTGAGTTAGACAATGAGCAGTTCTTC. Its protein product is CATSELDNEQFF.

The rearrangement uses TRBV5-4 and TRBJ1-1; TRBD1 matches at 10 bases. V lost 4 bases to trimming and J lost 3 bases; unmatched junction nucleotides: 9. Germline V gene sequence: CDR1 SGHNT, CDR2 YYREEE (reference sequence). The CDR3 consists of 16 residues. The CDR3 DNA reads TGTGCCAGCAGCCTCCGGGGACAGGGGCCTTACACTGAAGCTTTCTTT. This sequence encodes CASSLRGQGPYTEAFF.

This clone came up once. The CDR3 bases are TGCAGCGTTGTGAGGTTGCAGGGAGGTGAGCAGTTCTTC. Protein product: CSVVRLQGGEQFF. The V call is TRBV29-1, the J call TRBJ2-1; tentatively, D is TRBD2 (6 bases). The CDR3 contains 13 residues. V was clipped by 4 bases and J by 9 bases, with 16 bases between them. Germline lookup yields CDR1 SQVTM and CDR2 ANQGSEA.

The V call is TRBV6-5, the J call TRBJ1-2; D remains ambiguous. The CDR3 covers 13 residues. Deletions cut 2 bases from V and 2 bases from J, with 6 bases between. CDR1 MNHEY and CDR2 SVGAGI come from the germline V gene. CDR3: CASSYGRNYGYTF. The CDR3 bases are TGTGCCAGCAGTTACGGCAGAAACTATGGCTACACCTTC.

V and J are TRBV7-9 and TRBJ1-1; 11 nucleotides align to TRBD1. Germline V gene lookup returns CDR1 SEHNR and CDR2 FQNEAQ (reference sequence). J lost 4 bases, V lost 5 bases, and 9 bases had no gene match. This CDR3 has 16 amino acids. CDR3 protein: CASSQGQGALATEAFF. The CDR3 region has the DNA TGTGCCAGCAGCCAAGGACAGGGGGCTCTAGCCACTGAAGCTTTCTTT.

V usage is TRBV3-1 (or the pseudogene TRBV3-2) and J usage is TRBJ2-2; 9 bases align to TRBD2. This CDR3 region has 14 residues. Germline V lookup: CDR1 LGHDT, CDR2 YNNKEL (reference sequence). V shed 1 base, J shed 6 bases, and the junction held 0 bases outside the gene matches. The DNA for the CDR3 is TGTGCCAGCAGCCAAGGGACTAGCGCCGGGGAGCTGTTTTTT. It yields the protein CASSQGTSAGELFF.

The V gene is TRBV5-1, the J gene TRBJ1-2, with 7 bases lining up with TRBD1. The V gene's germline CDR1 is SGHRS and CDR2 YFSETQ. The CDR3 runs to 15 residues. V lost 0 bases and J lost 7; bases outside the gene matches: 9. CDR3 loop: CASSLGTGVALGYTF. The CDR3 bases are TGCGCCAGCAGCTTGGGGACAGGAGTTGCCCTTGGCTACACCTTC.

The chain couples TRBV10-1 to TRBJ1-6, with TRBD1 identical over 11 bases. CDR1 is WNHNN, CDR2 SYGVQD, per germline (reference sequence). V lost 3 bases to trimming and J lost 6 bases; unmatched junction nucleotides: 1. This CDR3 contains 15 residues. The CDR3 spells CASSEGTGGNSPLHF. The CDR3 region has the DNA TGCGCCAGCAGTGAAGGGACAGGGGGTAATTCACCCCTCCACTTT.

The chain employs TRBV7-2 and TRBJ2-7; 10 nucleotides agree with TRBD2. V gave up 5 bases and J gave up 0 bases; unmatched junction bases: 4. From germline, CDR1 is SGHTA and CDR2 FQGNSA. The CDR3 loop spans 15 amino acids. The DNA of the CDR3 is TGTGCCAGCAGCCGGACTAGCGGTAGCTCCTACGAGCAGTACTTC. It yields the protein CASSRTSGSSYEQYF.

The chain uses TRBV27 and TRBJ2-7; TRBD2 aligns across 8 bases. CDR1 is MNHEY and CDR2 is SMNVEV in the germline V gene (reference sequence). CDR3 length: 14 residues. The V gene end was trimmed by 8 bases and the J gene end by 2 bases; junction bases not matched to a gene: 8. The chain's CDR3 is CASRGTRYAYEQYF. CDR3 sequence (DNA): TGTGCCAGCCGGGGGACTAGGTACGCCTACGAGCAGTACTTC.

This chain joins TRBV11-3 and TRBJ2-3; tentative D call: TRBD2 (5 bases). Germline loops: CDR1 SGHNT, CDR2 YENEEA. The length of the CDR3 is 13 residues. Trimming stripped 4 bases from V and 4 bases from J, with 9 bases between. This chain's CDR3 is CASSSLVADTQYF. CDR3 nucleotide sequence: TGTGCCAGCAGCTCACTAGTCGCAGATACGCAGTATTTT.

The rearrangement links TRBV14 to TRBJ2-7, with TRBD1 as a possible D gene (5 bases). The CDR3 totals 13 residues. In germline, CDR1 is SGHDN, CDR2 FVKESK. V was pared by 4 bases and J by 6 bases, with 13 bases between. The CDR3 nucleotides are TGTGCCAGCAGCCTTCCAGGACACTCCGAGCAGTACTTC. This encodes CASSLPGHSEQYF.

The rearrangement links TRBV4-1 to TRBJ2-5; 13 nucleotides match TRBD2. This CDR3 spans 20 amino acids. Per germline, CDR1 MGHRA and CDR2 YSYEKL. V shed 2 bases, J shed 4 bases, and the junction held 16 bases outside the gene matches. Here the CDR3 DNA reads TGCGCCAGCAGCCAAAGCCAAAAACCTACTAGCGGGAGGGGCCGAGAGACCCAGTACTTC. Its translation: CASSQSQKPTSGRGRETQYF.

The V gene is TRBV28, the J gene TRBJ1-1; D remains unclear. Germline V lookup: CDR1 MDHEN, CDR2 SYDVKM. V lost 8 bases to trimming and J lost 3 bases, with 13 bases between them. This CDR3 region has 13 residues. The CDR3 is CASLQDSYTEAFF. The CDR3 region has the DNA TGTGCCAGCCTTCAGGACTCGTACACTGAAGCTTTCTTT.

The count of this clone is one. Here the CDR3 DNA reads TGTGCCATCAGGACTAGCGGGAGTTCGAACACCGGGGAGCTGTTTTTT. Protein product: CAIRTSGSSNTGELFF. This chain connects TRBV10-3 to TRBJ2-2, with 12 bases aligning to TRBD2. Trimming took 6 bases from V and 0 from J; bases not matched to a gene: 2. Germline V gene sequence: CDR1 ENHRY, CDR2 SYGVKD. CDR3 length: 16 amino acids.